The 17 T cell receptor beta chains presented below share a single source sample, sequenced in a study of multiple sclerosis patients with progressive multifocal leukoencephalopathy. Repertoires were generated with immunoSEQ multiplex PCR, while TCRdb's copy carries only in-frame clones and drops some. This sample yields tens of thousands of clones, of which roughly 87% are seen a single time; approximately 3% belongs to the top ten. The time point was: time of PML onset. This specimen was PBMCs, taken from a patient treated with natalizumab. The receptors shown here come from a human donor with progressive multifocal leukoencephalopathy.

The V call is TRBV6-5, the J call TRBJ2-7; 10 nucleotides match TRBD2. After removal of 2 bases from V and 3 bases from J, the junction contained 1 base not matched to a gene. The germline gives CDR1 MNHEY, CDR2 SVGAGI. The CDR3 extends over 14 amino acids. The CDR3 protein is CASSYRTSGYEQYF. CDR3 sequence (DNA): TGTGCCAGCAGTTACCGGACTAGCGGCTACGAGCAGTACTTC.

The J gene is TRBJ2-7, the V gene TRBV30; 8 nucleotides match TRBD2. The CDR3 is made up of 15 amino acids. The V segment lost 0 bases and the J segment 3 bases; nucleotides outside the gene matches: 7. Germline V gives CDR1 GTSNPN, CDR2 SVGIG (reference sequence). In DNA form, the CDR3 reads TGTGCCTGGAGTGTACTAGGTAGCGGGGACTACGAGCAGTACTTC. The encoded protein is CAWSVLGSGDYEQYF.

The chain employs TRBV6-5 and TRBJ2-1, with 12 bases fitting TRBD2. This CDR3 region has 15 residues. Germline CDR1 reads MNHEY; CDR2 reads SVGAGI. The V gene end was trimmed by 2 bases and the J gene end by 9 bases; junction bases not matched to a gene: 5. CDR3 sequence (DNA): TGTGCCAGCAGTTACCTAGCGGGAGGGCCCCGTGAGCAGTTCTTC. Protein sequence: CASSYLAGGPREQFF.

The chain couples TRBV27 to TRBJ1-3, with TRBD1 matching 9 bases. Germline assignment: CDR1 MNHEY and CDR2 SMNVEV (reference sequence). This CDR3 region has 16 residues. V trimming: 1 base; J trimming: 4 bases; junction bases outside the gene matches: 5. The chain's CDR3 is CASSLLGQGKGNTIYF. The CDR3 DNA reads as TGTGCCAGCAGTTTATTGGGACAGGGCAAGGGAAACACCATATATTTT.

The rearrangement uses TRBV30 and TRBJ1-2; D ambiguous. Germline CDR1 and CDR2: GTSNPN and SVGIG (reference sequence). There are 11 residues in the CDR3. Trimming cost V 4 bases and J 4 bases, with 7 bases left between them. This CDR3 is CAWTGSYGYTF. The CDR3 region has the DNA TGTGCCTGGACAGGTTCCTATGGCTACACCTTC.

The genes are TRBV29-1 and TRBJ2-7; tentatively, D is TRBD2 (5 bases). The CDR3 length is 11 residues. Trimming shortened V by 2 bases and J by 4 bases, and 6 bases separated the two germline ends. Germline V lookup: CDR1 SQVTM, CDR2 ANQGSEA. The CDR3 reads CSVEREYEQYF. The CDR3 DNA follows: TGCAGCGTTGAAAGGGAGTACGAGCAGTACTTC.

The rearrangement uses TRBV19 and TRBJ1-2; D call uncertain. This CDR3 is 14 amino acids long. The germline CDR1 and CDR2 sequences are LNHDA and SQIVND (reference sequence). Trimming shortened V by 1 base and J by 5 bases, and 11 bases separated the two germline ends. In DNA, the CDR3 is TGTGCCAGTAGTATAGCAGACACCCTATATGGCTACACCTTC. Protein: CASSIADTLYGYTF.

J is TRBJ2-7 and V is TRBV15, with TRBD1 identical over 12 bases. Germline CDR1 is LNHNV and CDR2 is YYDKDF (reference sequence). The CDR3 extends over 15 amino acids. Losses at the gene ends were 4 bases for V and 0 bases for J; bases not matched to a gene: 1. In DNA, the CDR3 is TGTGCCACCAGCACGGGACAGGGGGCCTCCTACGAGCAGTACTTC. Amino acid sequence: CATSTGQGASYEQYF.

V and J are TRBV6-5 and TRBJ2-7; a weak D match, TRBD1 (6 bases). Germline assignment: CDR1 MNHEY and CDR2 SVGAGI. The CDR3 runs 15 residues. Trimming pared 5 bases from V and 6 bases from J, leaving 20 bases between. DNA for the CDR3: TGTGCCAGCAGTGGACCGGGGCAGGGACAACGCGAGCAGTACTTC. Protein: CASSGPGQGQREQYF.

V usage is TRBV11-2 and J usage is TRBJ2-1, with 9 bases aligning to TRBD2. J gave up 4 bases and V 6 bases, and 13 bases lay outside the gene matches. Germline CDR1 is SGHAT and CDR2 is FQNNGV. The CDR3 extends over 17 amino acids. The CDR3 sequence is CASRPLAVAGAYNEQFF. The CDR3 coding sequence is TGTGCCAGCAGACCTCTCGCGGTAGCGGGAGCTTACAATGAGCAGTTCTTC.

The V call is TRBV4-1, the J call TRBJ2-7; 7 nucleotides agree with TRBD2. J lost 3 bases, V lost 4 bases, and 21 bases had no gene match. The CDR3 contains 19 residues. Germline lookup yields CDR1 MGHRA and CDR2 YSYEKL. The CDR3 DNA is TGCGCCAGCAGCCGCAATCTCTTTGGGTTCAAGCGGGGCAACTACGAGCAGTACTTC. This gives the protein CASSRNLFGFKRGNYEQYF.

V and J are TRBV6-4 and TRBJ2-6; no reliable D call. Trimming left V 2 bases short and J 1 base short, with 3 bases between. Germline CDR1 MRHNA, CDR2 SNTAGT. CDR3 length: 14 residues. CDR3 region: CASSDRSGANVLTF. CDR3 DNA sequence: TGTGCCAGCAGTGACAGGTCTGGGGCCAACGTCCTGACTTTC.

In its sample, this clone was seen a few times. The chain links TRBV27 to TRBJ2-1; 11 bases fit TRBD1. Germline values: CDR1 MNHEY, CDR2 SMNVEV (reference sequence). J was trimmed by 3 bases and V by 8 bases; bases with no gene match: 6. The length of the CDR3 is 15 residues. In DNA form, the CDR3 reads TGTGCCAGCGGGTCCGGGACAGGGGGCTACAATGAGCAGTTCTTC. Amino acid sequence: CASGSGTGGYNEQFF.

The rearrangement uses TRBV18 and TRBJ1-2; D is possibly TRBD1 (6 bases). Trimming removed 2 bases from V and 3 bases from J, with 10 bases in between. This CDR3 has 14 amino acids. CDR1 is KGHSH and CDR2 is LQKENI in the germline V gene. CDR3 amino acids: CASSPTTGYYGYTF. As DNA, the CDR3 is TGTGCCAGCTCACCAACTACAGGGTACTATGGCTACACCTTC. The full variable domain, rest sourced from reference TRBV18 and TRBJ1-2, is NAGVMQNPRHLVRRRGQEARLRCSPMKGHSHVYWYRQLPEEGLKFMVYLQKENIIDESGMPKERFSAEFPKEGPSILRIQQVVRGDSAAYFCASSPTTGYYGYTFGSGTRLTVV.

This rearrangement joins TRBV29-1 to TRBJ1-2; D remains ambiguous. This CDR3 comprises 12 residues. The germline V gene encodes CDR1 SQVTM and CDR2 ANQGSEA. V was pared by 4 bases and J by 2 bases, with 8 bases between. This chain's CDR3 is CSVGRGNYGYTF. The CDR3 DNA reads TGCAGCGTTGGGCGGGGAAACTATGGCTACACCTTC.

The chain combines TRBV6-1 with TRBJ2-7; TRBD1 is a possible D gene (5 bases). Germline V gene lookup returns CDR1 MNHNS and CDR2 SASEGT. The V gene lost 0 bases and the J gene lost 5 bases, with 14 bases spanning the gap. This CDR3 has 15 residues. The CDR3 DNA reads TGTGCCAGCAGTGAAGCGAACAGGCTGAACGACGAGCAGTACTTC. Translated, it gives CASSEANRLNDEQYF.

DNA for the CDR3: TGTGCCAGCAGACAGCGGGAGGGCCCCACAGATACGCAGTATTTT. Protein sequence: CASRQREGPTDTQYF. The V gene is TRBV14, the J gene TRBJ2-3; 10 bases line up with TRBD2. Trimming took 6 bases from V and 2 from J; bases not matched to a gene: 5. CDR1 and CDR2 (germline): SGHDN, FVKESK. CDR3 length equals 15 residues.